One and the same sample provided the 19 T cell receptor beta chains below, sequenced in a study of tumour-infiltrating T cells in Burkitt lymphoma. Libraries were prepared by immunoSEQ multiplex PCR; TCRdb keeps only in-frame clonotypes and omits some of them. The table has approximately 4,000 clones, 16% seen once. Sequences were obtained from tumor tissue. All receptors come from a human donor with diffuse large B-cell lymphoma. Some clones in this sample may be carry-over from other donors' samples.

This clone was picked up a small number of times. The rearrangement links TRBV5-5 to TRBJ2-3, with D possibly matching TRBD2 (5 bases). The V and J ends lost 3 bases and 2 bases respectively, with 13 bases between them. Germline CDR1 is SGHKS and CDR2 is YYEKEE (reference sequence). The CDR3 totals 15 residues. The CDR3 DNA sequence: TGTGCCAGCAGCTACCCTACTAGTTACACAGATACGCAGTATTTT. Translated: CASSYPTSYTDTQYF.

This clone was detected only a few times. The V call is TRBV6-5, the J call TRBJ1-6, with 7 bases lining up with TRBD1. The CDR3 is 14 amino acids. Losses at the gene ends were 6 bases for V and 9 bases for J; bases not matched to a gene: 8. Germline CDR1 is MNHEY and CDR2 is SVGAGI. CDR3 sequence: CASRLRDRFSPLHF. The CDR3 DNA reads as TGTGCCAGCAGACTCCGGGACAGATTTTCACCCCTCCACTTT.

This clone appeared a few times. The gene calls are TRBV28 and TRBJ1-1; 10 positions agree with TRBD1. The V gene end was trimmed by 7 bases and the J gene end by 2 bases; junction bases not matched to a gene: 7. The CDR3 is made up of 15 amino acids. Germline values: CDR1 MDHEN, CDR2 SYDVKM. CDR3 nucleotide sequence: TGTGCCAGCAAGGGGACAGGGGACCGAAACACTGAAGCTTTCTTT. As protein: CASKGTGDRNTEAFF.

This chain links TRBV28 with TRBJ1-5, with D tentatively TRBD1 (6 bases). Germline V gene lookup returns CDR1 MDHEN and CDR2 SYDVKM. This CDR3 is built from 14 residues. Trimming shortened V by 3 bases and J by 5 bases, and 11 bases separated the two germline ends. CDR3 sequence: CASSFPDRYQPQHF. The CDR3 coding sequence is TGTGCCAGCAGTTTCCCCGACAGGTATCAGCCCCAGCATTTT. Variable domain in full (rest from reference TRBV28 and TRBJ1-5): DVKVTQSSRYLVKRTGEKVFLECVQDMDHENMFWYRQDPGLGLRLIYFSYDVKMKEKGDIPEGYSVSREKKERFSLILESASTNQTSMYLCASSFPDRYQPQHFGDGTRLSIL.

This chain links TRBV10-3 with TRBJ2-5; TRBD2 matches at 10 bases. This CDR3 spans 14 amino acids. Germline trimming cut 10 bases from V and 0 bases from J; bases unmatched to any gene: 5. Germline CDR1 and CDR2: ENHRY and SYGVKD. The CDR3 here is CATASGGDQETQYF. In DNA, the CDR3 is TGTGCCACCGCTAGCGGGGGCGACCAAGAGACCCAGTACTTC.

This chain joins TRBV27 and TRBJ1-5; D gene uncertain. V was pared by 2 bases and J by 4 bases, with 6 bases between. CDR3 length: 13 amino acids. CDR1 and CDR2 (germline): MNHEY, SMNVEV (reference sequence). The CDR3 DNA sequence: TGTGCCAGCAGTTTAGTAGAAAATCAGCCCCAGCATTTT. This translates into CASSLVENQPQHF.

The V gene is TRBV4-2, the J gene TRBJ1-5; TRBD1 matches 8 bases. Unmatched junction bases numbered 4, after V lost 5 bases and J lost 4 bases. The germline gives CDR1 LGHNA, CDR2 YNFKEQ. CDR3 length equals 14 residues. The CDR3 is CASSTRTGNQPQHF. The CDR3 DNA is TGTGCCAGCAGCACCAGGACAGGGAATCAGCCCCAGCATTTT.

The table lists this clone with a few counts. The rearrangement links TRBV6-5 to TRBJ1-1; the D gene is possibly TRBD1 (5 bases). The V gene lost 0 bases and the J gene lost 6 bases, with 8 bases spanning the gap. Germline lookup yields CDR1 MNHEY and CDR2 SVGAGI. CDR3 length: 13 amino acids. CDR3 amino acids: CASSYSAGSEAFF. CDR3 coding DNA: TGTGCCAGCAGTTACTCTGCAGGGTCTGAAGCTTTCTTT.

This clone was counted between two and nine times. The rearrangement uses TRBV7-6 and TRBJ2-1, with TRBD2 identical over 11 bases. CDR1 and CDR2 (germline): SGHVS, FNYEAQ. V dropped 7 bases and J dropped 6; count of bases not matched to a gene: 8. The CDR3 covers 15 residues. Here the CDR3 reads CASTHSGGAVNEQFF. CDR3 DNA sequence: TGTGCCAGCACCCATAGCGGGGGGGCGGTCAATGAGCAGTTCTTC. The full variable domain, completed using reference TRBV7-6 and TRBJ2-1, is GAGVSQSPRYKVTKRGQDVALRCDPISGHVSLYWYRQALGQGPEFLTYFNYEAQQDKSGLPNDRFSAERPEGSISTLTIQRTEQRDSAMYRCASTHSGGAVNEQFFGPGTRLTVL.

Worth noting for this clone: Other DNA sequences in the sample encode the same CDR3. The chain has TRBV5-1 and TRBJ1-6; 7 bases match TRBD1. There are 17 residues in the CDR3. From germline, CDR1 is SGHRS and CDR2 YFSETQ. Trimming took 5 bases from V and 10 from J; bases not matched to a gene: 18. The DNA for the CDR3 is TGCGCCAGCAGTTACACAGGGGTCGGGGTTAGGAGGTCACCCCTCCACTTT. Encoded protein: CASSYTGVGVRRSPLHF.

The gene calls are TRBV28 and TRBJ2-5; 10 nucleotides line up with TRBD2. V shed 4 bases, J shed 0 bases, and the junction held 2 bases outside the gene matches. From germline, CDR1 is MDHEN and CDR2 SYDVKM. This CDR3 spans 15 amino acids. The CDR3: CASSWTSGYQETQYF. For the CDR3, the DNA is TGTGCCAGCAGTTGGACTAGCGGCTACCAAGAGACCCAGTACTTC. Combining the CDR3 with reference TRBV28 and TRBJ2-5 gives the whole variable domain DVKVTQSSRYLVKRTGEKVFLECVQDMDHENMFWYRQDPGLGLRLIYFSYDVKMKEKGDIPEGYSVSREKKERFSLILESASTNQTSMYLCASSWTSGYQETQYFGPGTRLLVL.

By sample fraction, this clone is medium-sized. Other DNA sequences of this sample code for an identical CDR3. The rearrangement joins TRBV4-3 to TRBJ2-7, with 10 bases matching TRBD1. This CDR3 spans 16 amino acids. J lost 4 bases, V lost 0 bases, and 6 bases had no gene match. CDR1 and CDR2 from the germline V gene are LGHNA and YSLEER. The CDR3: CASSQDNRQGAYEQYF. As DNA, the CDR3 is TGCGCCAGCAGCCAAGATAATCGACAGGGGGCGTACGAGCAGTACTTC.

V gene TRBV4-3 combines with J gene TRBJ1-4; a weak D match, TRBD1 (5 bases). CDR3 length: 16 residues. V was cut by 0 bases and J by 8 bases, with 16 bases left in between. The germline V gene has CDR1 LGHNA and CDR2 YSLEER. CDR3 sequence: CASSQDTGAGNEKLFF. The CDR3 DNA follows: TGCGCCAGCAGCCAAGATACTGGGGCAGGGAACGAAAAACTGTTTTTT.

This sequence joins TRBV5-6 and TRBJ2-1, with D uncertain. The CDR3 consists of 12 residues. Trimming stripped 6 bases from V and 7 bases from J, with 11 bases between. Per germline, CDR1 SGHDT and CDR2 YYEEEE. CDR3 coding DNA: TGTGCCAGCACCAGCATGACTAATGAGCAGTTCTTC. Translation gives CASTSMTNEQFF.

The sample holds a few counts of this clone. This chain connects TRBV6-1 to TRBJ2-7; tentative D call: TRBD1 (5 bases). Germline V gene data show CDR1 as MNHNS and CDR2 as SASEGT. The CDR3 consists of 17 residues. The V gene lost 3 bases and the J gene lost 1 base, with 19 bases spanning the gap. CDR3 in DNA: TGTGCCAGCAGTGACCCTGATGAGTGGGGCTCATCCTACGAGCAGTACTTC. The encoded protein is CASSDPDEWGSSYEQYF.

This clone was seen a few times. The J gene is TRBJ2-1, the V gene TRBV27; TRBD1 matches at 8 bases. The CDR3 consists of 16 residues. The germline V gene has CDR1 MNHEY and CDR2 SMNVEV (reference sequence). J gave up 4 bases and V 5 bases, and 10 bases lay outside the gene matches. The CDR3 bases are TGTGCCAGCAGTCCTTACACCGGGACAGGATACAATGAGCAGTTCTTC. Its protein product is CASSPYTGTGYNEQFF.

This clone has just a few counts. The J gene is TRBJ2-3, the V gene TRBV9, with TRBD2 matching over 10 bases. Germline trimming cut 0 bases from V and 6 bases from J; bases unmatched to any gene: 4. CDR1 and CDR2 from the germline V gene are SGDLS and YYNGEE. This CDR3 is built from 15 residues. CDR3 in amino acids: CASSVAGAGGDTQYF. The CDR3, as DNA: TGTGCCAGCAGCGTAGCGGGAGCGGGAGGGGATACGCAGTATTTT.

The chain links TRBV9 to TRBJ2-5, with a possible D match to TRBD1 (5 bases). Germline assignment: CDR1 SGDLS and CDR2 YYNGEE. V dropped 6 bases and J dropped 0 bases, with 6 bases sitting between them. The CDR3 runs to 12 residues. CDR3 protein: CASKGYQETQYF. Here the CDR3 DNA reads TGTGCCAGCAAGGGGTACCAAGAGACCCAGTACTTC.

This clone was observed a handful of times. The rearrangement joins TRBV28 to TRBJ1-4, with TRBD1 matching 8 bases. Germline V gene data show CDR1 as MDHEN and CDR2 as SYDVKM. CDR3 length: 14 amino acids. Trimming took 5 bases from V and 8 from J; bases not matched to a gene: 7. CDR3 DNA sequence: TGTGCCAGCAGTCCACGGGACAGGAGGGAAAAACTGTTTTTT. This gives the protein CASSPRDRREKLFF. Looking up the rest from reference TRBV28 and TRBJ1-4 gives the full variable domain: DVKVTQSSRYLVKRTGEKVFLECVQDMDHENMFWYRQDPGLGLRLIYFSYDVKMKEKGDIPEGYSVSREKKERFSLILESASTNQTSMYLCASSPRDRREKLFFGSGTQLSVL.